The clone carrying this TCR beta chain has just a few counts. Its antigen is not known. The data stem from a study of cytomegalovirus exposure and HLA in healthy donors. Study findings and constraints: Association with HLA alleles at 0.05 false discovery rate was found for 16,951 TCR beta sequences in a later analysis. The authors reported that TCR beta sequences could predict HLA-A and HLA-B alleles. These predictions were accurate for most subjects in the first cohort. In an earlier analysis, most TCR beta V segments were productive about 87% or about 30% of the time.

Amplification used 60 Vbeta primers and 13 Jbeta primers. Original processing methods: Roughly 11 million shared chains were among the roughly 80 million unique TCR beta chains that a later analysis counted. Sequenced by immunoSEQ multiplex PCR; TCRdb stores in-frame clones only, minus some. V and J calls plus clone size are reproduced from that table; the DNA served to infer D and trimming. Here the sample spans approximately 140,000 clones, 80% being singletons. Germline assignment: CDR1 SQVTM and CDR2 ANQGSEA. The V end was cut by 7 bases, the J end by 7 bases, with 13 bases between. This CDR3 spans 11 amino acids.

Specimen: PBMCs. This sequence originates from a middle-aged woman in good health and CMV-seronegative. This sequence joins TRBV29-1 and TRBJ1-2; no firm D call. The CDR3: CSAAGAGGYTF. The CDR3 DNA is TGCAGCGCAGCAGGAGCGGGTGGCTACACCTTC.